The entry that follows covers one T cell receptor beta chain sequence. The data were obtained in a study of blood T cell repertoires in COVID-19. Study at large: The samples span acute and convalescent COVID-19 from the United States, Italy and Spain.

The junction had 5 bases not matched to a gene; V was cut back by 1 base and J by 5 bases. There are 15 residues in the CDR3. Germline V lookup: CDR1 SEHNR, CDR2 FQNEAQ (reference sequence). As handled by the study authors: For nucleated cells, counts were estimated from reference gene primer amplification. This table comes from immunoSEQ multiplex PCR, and its TCRdb copy is limited to in-frame clones, with some not included. V and J calls and clone size are as listed in that table; D and trimming were resolved from the DNA. The data hold some 120,000 clones, with 70% to 90% observed a single time. Sequenced material: peripheral blood. The TCR was taken from a woman aged 45-60 years with active or convalescent COVID-19. The rearrangement joins TRBV7-9 to TRBJ2-7, with 10 bases identical to TRBD1. CDR3: CASSLGGQGIDEQYF. CDR3 bases: TGTGCCAGCAGCTTAGGGGGACAGGGGATCGACGAGCAGTACTTC.